This T cell receptor beta chain derives from a study of PD-1 blockade in classical Hodgkin lymphoma. Study summary: Patients in the cohort were put on intravenous nivolumab, 3 mg/kg every 2 weeks. Overall study results and limits: The study found complete responders had baseline diversity similar to newly diagnosed patients.

The V gene's germline CDR1 is MNHNS and CDR2 SASEGT. Trimming cost V 1 base and J 4 bases, with 4 bases left between them. The CDR3 runs 12 residues. Sequenced by immunoSEQ multiplex PCR; TCRdb stores in-frame clones only, minus some. The sample has tens of thousands of clones, about nine tenths seen once. Note on this clone: Its antigen is undetermined.

Documented time point: cycle 4 day 1 (C4D1), after less than 7 weeks of nivolumab. All patients experienced relapse after autologous stem cell transplantation, and brentuximab vedotin exposure was variable. Under best response, outcomes were complete response, partial response or progressive disease. The sample here was peripheral blood mononuclear cells (PBMCs), taken before the fourth cycle of nivolumab. V usage is TRBV6-1 and J usage is TRBJ1-2; D call uncertain. The clonotype comes from a human donor with classical Hodgkin lymphoma. The CDR3 DNA follows: TGTGCCAGCAGTGAAGTCGTCTATGGCTACACCTTC. It translates to CASSEVVYGYTF.